This T cell receptor beta chain was retrieved from a study of shared clonotypes between healthy human individuals. Findings and caveats of the study: The sharing of 4% to 5.5% of naive CD4 clonotypes was seen across a handful of donors.

Genomic DNA of each subset was evenly split across several immunoSEQ plates. Measured with immunoSEQ multiplex PCR; TCRdb has only the in-frame clones, and not every one. The profile shows about 1 million clones, approximately 76% of them singletons. Notes on this clone: The antigen remains undetermined.

CDR1 is SGHRS, CDR2 YFSETQ, per germline. The V gene lost 0 bases and the J gene lost 2 bases, with 13 bases spanning the gap. CDR3 length: 16 residues. The donor cohort consisted entirely of Caucasian adults residing in Nashville, Tennessee. Subsets obtained from CD4+ cells comprised CD45RA+ naive and CD45RA-negative memory cells. The V call is TRBV5-1, the J call TRBJ2-3; the D gene is possibly TRBD1 (7 bases). The specimen sequenced was memory CD4+ T cells sorted from blood. This sample's subset: CD45RA-negative fraction. This sequence was found in a man aged 18 to 29 in good health. The CDR3 protein is CASSLVQGGPTDTQYF. As DNA, the CDR3 is TGCGCCAGCAGCTTGGTTCAGGGGGGACCCACAGATACGCAGTATTTT.